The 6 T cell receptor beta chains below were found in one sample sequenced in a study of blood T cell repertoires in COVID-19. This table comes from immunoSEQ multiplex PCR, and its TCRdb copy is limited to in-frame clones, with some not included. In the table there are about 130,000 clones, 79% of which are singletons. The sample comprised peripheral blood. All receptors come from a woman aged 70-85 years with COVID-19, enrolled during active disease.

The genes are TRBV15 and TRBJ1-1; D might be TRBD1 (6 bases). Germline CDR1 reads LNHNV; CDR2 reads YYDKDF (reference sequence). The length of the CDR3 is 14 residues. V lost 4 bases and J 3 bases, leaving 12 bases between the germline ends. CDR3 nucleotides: TGTGCCACCAGCACAGGGGTTCAGTACACTGAAGCTTTCTTT. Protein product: CATSTGVQYTEAFF.

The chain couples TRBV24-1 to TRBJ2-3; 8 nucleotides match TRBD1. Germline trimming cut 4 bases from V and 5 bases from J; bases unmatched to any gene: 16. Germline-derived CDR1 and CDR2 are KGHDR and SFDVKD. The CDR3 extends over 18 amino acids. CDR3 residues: CATSDRKHRDRSLDTQYF. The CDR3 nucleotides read TGTGCCACCAGTGACAGAAAACACCGGGACAGGTCGCTAGATACGCAGTATTTT.

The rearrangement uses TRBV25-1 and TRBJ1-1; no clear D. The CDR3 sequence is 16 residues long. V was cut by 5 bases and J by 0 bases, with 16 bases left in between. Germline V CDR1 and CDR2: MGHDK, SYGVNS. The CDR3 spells CASSSQDGWVNTEAFF. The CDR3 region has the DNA TGTGCCAGCAGTAGTCAGGATGGGTGGGTGAACACTGAAGCTTTCTTT.

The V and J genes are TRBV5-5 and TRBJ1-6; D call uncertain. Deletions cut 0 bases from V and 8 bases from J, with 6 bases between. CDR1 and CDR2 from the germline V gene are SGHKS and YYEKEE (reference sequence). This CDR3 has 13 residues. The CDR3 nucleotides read TGTGCCAGCAGCTTGGGAGGGTATTCACCCCTCCACTTT. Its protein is CASSLGGYSPLHF. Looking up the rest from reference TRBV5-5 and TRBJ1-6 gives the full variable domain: DAGVTQSPTHLIKTRGQQVTLRCSPISGHKSVSWYQQVLGQGPQFIFQYYEKEERGRGNFPDRFSARQFPNYSSELNVNALLLGDSALYLCASSLGGYSPLHFGNGTRLTVT.

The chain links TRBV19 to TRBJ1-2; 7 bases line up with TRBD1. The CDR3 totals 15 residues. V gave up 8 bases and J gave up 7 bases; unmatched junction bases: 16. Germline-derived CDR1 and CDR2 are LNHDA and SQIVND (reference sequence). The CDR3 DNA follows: TGTGCCAGTCGACTAGATTACCGGGACAGCAGTGGCTACACCTTC. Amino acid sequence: CASRLDYRDSSGYTF.

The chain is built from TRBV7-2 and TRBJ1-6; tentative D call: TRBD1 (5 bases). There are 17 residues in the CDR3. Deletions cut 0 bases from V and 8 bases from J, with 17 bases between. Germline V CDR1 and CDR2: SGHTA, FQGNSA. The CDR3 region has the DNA TGTGCCAGCAGCTTAGCAGCAGGGCAGGGTAACCATTCACCCCTCCACTTT. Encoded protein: CASSLAAGQGNHSPLHF.